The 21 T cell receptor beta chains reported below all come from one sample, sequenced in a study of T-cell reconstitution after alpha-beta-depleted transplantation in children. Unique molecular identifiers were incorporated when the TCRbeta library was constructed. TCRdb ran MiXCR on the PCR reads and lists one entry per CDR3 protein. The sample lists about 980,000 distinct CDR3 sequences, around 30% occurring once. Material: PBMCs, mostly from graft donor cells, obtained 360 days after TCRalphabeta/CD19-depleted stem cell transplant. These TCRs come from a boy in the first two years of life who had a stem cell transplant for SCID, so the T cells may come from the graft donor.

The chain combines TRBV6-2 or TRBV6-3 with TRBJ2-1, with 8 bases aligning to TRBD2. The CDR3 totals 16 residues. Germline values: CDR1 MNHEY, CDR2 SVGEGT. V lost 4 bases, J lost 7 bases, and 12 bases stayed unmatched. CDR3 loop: CASSFTTGGARNEQFF. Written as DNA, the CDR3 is TGTGCCAGCAGTTTTACGACCGGGGGGGCCAGGAATGAGCAGTTCTTC.

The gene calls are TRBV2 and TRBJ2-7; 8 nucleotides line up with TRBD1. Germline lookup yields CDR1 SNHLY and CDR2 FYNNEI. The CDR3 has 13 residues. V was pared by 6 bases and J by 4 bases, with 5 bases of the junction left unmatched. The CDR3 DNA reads TGTGCCAGCAGGCGCAGGGGGCCATACGAGCAGTACTTC. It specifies CASRRRGPYEQYF.

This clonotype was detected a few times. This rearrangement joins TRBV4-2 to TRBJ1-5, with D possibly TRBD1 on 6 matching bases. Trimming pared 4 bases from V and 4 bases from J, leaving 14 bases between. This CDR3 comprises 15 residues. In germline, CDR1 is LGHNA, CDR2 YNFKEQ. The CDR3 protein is CASSPIYQGNQPQHF. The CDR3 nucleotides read TGTGCCAGCAGCCCTATATACCAGGGGAATCAGCCCCAGCATTTT.

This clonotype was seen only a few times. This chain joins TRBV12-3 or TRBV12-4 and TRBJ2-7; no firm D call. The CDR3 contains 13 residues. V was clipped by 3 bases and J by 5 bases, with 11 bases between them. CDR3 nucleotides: TGTGCCAGCAGTTTTCTTGGCTACCACGAGCAGTACTTC. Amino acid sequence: CASSFLGYHEQYF.

This CDR3 reads CASSPGTGSDEQYF. DNA of the CDR3: TGTGCCAGCAGTCCCGGGACAGGGAGCGACGAGCAGTACTTC. V and J are TRBV12-3 or TRBV12-4 and TRBJ2-7, with 9 bases matching TRBD1. The CDR3 covers 14 residues. The V and J ends lost 5 bases and 5 bases, in that order; junction bases with no gene match: 7.

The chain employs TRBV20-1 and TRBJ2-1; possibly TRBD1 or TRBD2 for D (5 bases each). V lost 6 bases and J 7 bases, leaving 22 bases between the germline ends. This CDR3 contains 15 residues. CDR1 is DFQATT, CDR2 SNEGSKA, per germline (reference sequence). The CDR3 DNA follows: TGCAGTGCGGGAAGAGACAGTCCTGGGGGAAATGAGCAGTTCTTC. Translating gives CSAGRDSPGGNEQFF.

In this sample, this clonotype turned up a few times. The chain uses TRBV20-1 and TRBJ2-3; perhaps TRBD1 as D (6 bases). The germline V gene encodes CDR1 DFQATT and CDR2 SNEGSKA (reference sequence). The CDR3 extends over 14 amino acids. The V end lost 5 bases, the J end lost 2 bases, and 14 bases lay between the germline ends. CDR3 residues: CSADDPGHTDTQYF. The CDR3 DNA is TGCAGTGCTGACGACCCGGGACACACAGATACGCAGTATTTT.

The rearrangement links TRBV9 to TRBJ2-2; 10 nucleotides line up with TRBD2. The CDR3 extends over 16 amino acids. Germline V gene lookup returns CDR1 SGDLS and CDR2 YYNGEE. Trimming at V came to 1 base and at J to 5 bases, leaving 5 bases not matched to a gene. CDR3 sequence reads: CASSVQPSGGTGELFF. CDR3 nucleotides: TGTGCCAGCAGCGTACAACCTAGCGGGGGAACCGGGGAGCTGTTTTTT.

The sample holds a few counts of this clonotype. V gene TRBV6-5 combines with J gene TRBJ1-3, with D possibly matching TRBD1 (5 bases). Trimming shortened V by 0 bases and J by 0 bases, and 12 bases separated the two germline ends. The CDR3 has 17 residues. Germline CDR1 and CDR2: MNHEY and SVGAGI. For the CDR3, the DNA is TGTGCCAGCAGTTACTCGGGGCAGCCGACCTCTGGAAACACCATATATTTT. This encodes CASSYSGQPTSGNTIYF.

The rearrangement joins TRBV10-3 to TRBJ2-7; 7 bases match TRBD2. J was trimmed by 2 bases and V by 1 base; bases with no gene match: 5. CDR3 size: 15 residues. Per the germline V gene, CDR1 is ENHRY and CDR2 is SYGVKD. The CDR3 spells CAISELGGGPYEQYF. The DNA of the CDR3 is TGTGCCATCAGTGAGTTGGGGGGGGGACCCTACGAGCAGTACTTC.

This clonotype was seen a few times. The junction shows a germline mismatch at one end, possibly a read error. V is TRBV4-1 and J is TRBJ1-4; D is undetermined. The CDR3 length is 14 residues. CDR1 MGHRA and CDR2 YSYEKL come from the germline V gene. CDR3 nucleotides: TGCGCTAGCAGCCAAGGATGGGTGAATGAAAAACTGTTTTTT. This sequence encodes CASSQGWVNEKLFF.

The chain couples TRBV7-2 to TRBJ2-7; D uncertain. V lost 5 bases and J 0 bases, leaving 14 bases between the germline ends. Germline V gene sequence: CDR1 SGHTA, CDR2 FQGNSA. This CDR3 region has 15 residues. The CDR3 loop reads CASSPFLTPSYEQYF. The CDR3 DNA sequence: TGTGCCAGCAGCCCCTTTTTAACCCCCTCCTACGAGCAGTACTTC.

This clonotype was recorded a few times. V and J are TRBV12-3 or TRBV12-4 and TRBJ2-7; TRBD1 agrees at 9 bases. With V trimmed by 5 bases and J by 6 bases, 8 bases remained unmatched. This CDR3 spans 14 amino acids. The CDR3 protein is CASSPWTGVGEQYF. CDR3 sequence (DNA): TGTGCCAGCAGTCCTTGGACAGGGGTGGGCGAGCAGTACTTC.

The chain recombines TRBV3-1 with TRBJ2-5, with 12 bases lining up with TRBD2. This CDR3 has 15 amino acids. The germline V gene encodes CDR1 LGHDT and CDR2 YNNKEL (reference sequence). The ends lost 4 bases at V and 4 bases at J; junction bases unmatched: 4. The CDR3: CASSLGTSGRETQYF. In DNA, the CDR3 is TGTGCCAGCAGCCTTGGGACTAGCGGGCGAGAGACCCAGTACTTC.

CDR3 nucleotide sequence: TGCGCCAGCAGTGAGCCCGCAGATACGCAGTATTTT. It yields the protein CASSEPADTQYF. The chain is built from TRBV10-2 and TRBJ2-3; D is uncertain. Per germline, CDR1 WSHSY and CDR2 SAAADI. Trimming cost V 2 bases and J 4 bases, with 4 bases left between them. The CDR3 is 12 amino acids.

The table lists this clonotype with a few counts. The CDR3 is CASSLFVGGETEAFF. CDR3 nucleotide sequence: TGTGCCAGCAGCTTATTTGTCGGAGGGGAAACTGAAGCTTTCTTT. The rearrangement uses TRBV7-2 and TRBJ1-1, with D perhaps TRBD1 (5 bases). Trimming cost V 2 bases and J 5 bases, with 15 bases left between them. Per germline, CDR1 SGHTA and CDR2 FQGNSA. The CDR3 totals 15 residues.

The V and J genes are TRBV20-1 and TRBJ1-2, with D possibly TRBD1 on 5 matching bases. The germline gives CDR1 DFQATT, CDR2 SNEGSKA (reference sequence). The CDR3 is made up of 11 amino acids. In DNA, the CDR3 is TGCATGCCGAGGGGATTCTATGGCTACACCTTC. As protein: CMPRGFYGYTF.

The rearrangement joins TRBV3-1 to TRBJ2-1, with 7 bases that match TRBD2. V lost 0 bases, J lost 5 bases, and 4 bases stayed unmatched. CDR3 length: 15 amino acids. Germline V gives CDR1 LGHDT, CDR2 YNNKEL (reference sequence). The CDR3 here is CASSQDPRGNNEQFF. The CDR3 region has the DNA TGTGCCAGCAGCCAAGACCCGCGGGGGAACAATGAGCAGTTCTTC.

The DNA of the CDR3 is TGCGCCAGCAGCCCACCGGGGACACCGAAAGAGACCCAGTACTTC. Translated, it gives CASSPPGTPKETQYF. The chain carries TRBV5-1 and TRBJ2-5, with D perhaps matching TRBD1 (6 bases). CDR3 size: 15 residues. The germline V gene has CDR1 SGHRS and CDR2 YFSETQ. The ends were cut back, 4 bases at V and 3 bases at J, with 16 bases in the middle.

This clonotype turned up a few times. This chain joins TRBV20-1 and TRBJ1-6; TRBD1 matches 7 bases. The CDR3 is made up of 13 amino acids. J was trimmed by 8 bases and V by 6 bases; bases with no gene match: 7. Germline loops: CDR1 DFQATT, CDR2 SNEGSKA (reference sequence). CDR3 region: CSATGTADSPLHF. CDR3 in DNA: TGCAGTGCGACCGGGACAGCTGATTCACCCCTCCACTTT.

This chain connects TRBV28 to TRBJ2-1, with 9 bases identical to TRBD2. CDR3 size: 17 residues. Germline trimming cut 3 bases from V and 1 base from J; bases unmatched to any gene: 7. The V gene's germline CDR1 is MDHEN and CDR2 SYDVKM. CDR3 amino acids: CASSLFGSGGSYNEQFF. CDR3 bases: TGTGCCAGCAGTTTGTTTGGTAGCGGGGGTTCCTACAATGAGCAGTTCTTC.